This T cell receptor beta chain was retrieved from a study of early T cells in non-severe SARS-CoV-2 infection. General study results and limits: VDJdb-based matching was biased toward anti-spike CD8 responses and missed private and CD4 specificities.

With V trimmed by 6 bases and J by 3 bases, 6 bases remained unmatched. This CDR3 region has 14 residues. Germline V gives CDR1 SGHDT, CDR2 YYEEEE. This clonotype came up many times. What it recognizes is unknown. Researchers attached unique molecular identifiers to individual cDNA molecules. TCRdb fed the 5' RACE reads into MiXCR, producing one record per CDR3 protein. Here the sample spans tens of thousands of distinct CDR3 sequences, approximately 12% being singletons. The sequence was collected from an adult who was a healthcare worker with PCR-confirmed SARS-CoV-2 infection or an uninfected control (not recorded which). The chain joins TRBV5-6 to TRBJ2-7; 10 bases agree with TRBD2. The sequenced sample was whole blood. CDR3 in amino acids: CASKRTSGFYEQYF. CDR3 DNA: TGTGCCAGCAAGCGGACTAGCGGTTTCTACGAGCAGTACTTC.